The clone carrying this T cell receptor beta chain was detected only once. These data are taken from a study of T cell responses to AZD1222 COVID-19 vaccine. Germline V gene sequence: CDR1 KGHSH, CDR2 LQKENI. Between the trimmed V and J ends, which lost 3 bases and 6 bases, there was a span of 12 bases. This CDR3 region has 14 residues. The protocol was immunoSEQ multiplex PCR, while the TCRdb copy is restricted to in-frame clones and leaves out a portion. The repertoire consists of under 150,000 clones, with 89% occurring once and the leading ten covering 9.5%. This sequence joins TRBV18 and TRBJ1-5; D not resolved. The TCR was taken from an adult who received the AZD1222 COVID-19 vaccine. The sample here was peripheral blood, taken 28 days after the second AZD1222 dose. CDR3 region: CASSPGFTGQPQHF. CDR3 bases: TGTGCCAGCTCACCCGGGTTCACGGGTCAGCCCCAGCATTTT.